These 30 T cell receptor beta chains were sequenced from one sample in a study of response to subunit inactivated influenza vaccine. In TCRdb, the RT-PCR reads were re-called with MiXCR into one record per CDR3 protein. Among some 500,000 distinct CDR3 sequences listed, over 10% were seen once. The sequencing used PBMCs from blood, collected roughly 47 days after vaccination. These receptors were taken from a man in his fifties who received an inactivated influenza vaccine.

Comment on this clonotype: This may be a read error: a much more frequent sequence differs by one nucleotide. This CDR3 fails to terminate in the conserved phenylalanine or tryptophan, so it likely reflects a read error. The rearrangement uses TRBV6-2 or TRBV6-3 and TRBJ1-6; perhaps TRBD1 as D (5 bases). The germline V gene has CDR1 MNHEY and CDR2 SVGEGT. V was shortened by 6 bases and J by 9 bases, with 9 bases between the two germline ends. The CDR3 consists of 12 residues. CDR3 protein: CASSVRVSPLHL. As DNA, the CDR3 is TGTGCCAGCAGCGTCAGGGTTTCACCCCTCCACCTT.

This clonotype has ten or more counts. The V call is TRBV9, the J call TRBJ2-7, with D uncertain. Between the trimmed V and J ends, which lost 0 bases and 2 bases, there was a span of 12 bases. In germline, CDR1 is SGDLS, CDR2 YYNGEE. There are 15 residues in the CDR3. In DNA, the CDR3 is TGTGCCAGCAGCGTAGGCCCCTCAGGAACCTACGAGCAGTACTTC. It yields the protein CASSVGPSGTYEQYF.

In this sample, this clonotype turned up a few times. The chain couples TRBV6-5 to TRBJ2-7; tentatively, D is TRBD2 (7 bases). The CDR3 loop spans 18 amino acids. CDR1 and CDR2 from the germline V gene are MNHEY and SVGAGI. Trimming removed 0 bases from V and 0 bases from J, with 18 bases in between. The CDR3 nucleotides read TGTGCCAGCAGTTACTCGAATGCGGGGGCGGCCCCCTCCTACGAGCAGTACTTC. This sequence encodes CASSYSNAGAAPSYEQYF.

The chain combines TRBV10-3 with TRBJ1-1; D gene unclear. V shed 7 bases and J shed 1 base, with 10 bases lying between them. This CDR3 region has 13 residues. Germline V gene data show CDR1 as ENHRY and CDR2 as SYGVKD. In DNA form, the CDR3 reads TGTGCCATCATGGAGTACGGGAACACTGAAGCTTTCTTT. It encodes CAIMEYGNTEAFF.

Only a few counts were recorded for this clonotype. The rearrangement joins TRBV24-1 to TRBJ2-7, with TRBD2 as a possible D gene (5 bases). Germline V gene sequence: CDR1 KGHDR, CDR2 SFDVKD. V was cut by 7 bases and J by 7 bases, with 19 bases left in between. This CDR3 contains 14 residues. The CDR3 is CATRDSGIVGEQYF. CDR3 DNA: TGTGCCACCAGGGACTCTGGAATAGTTGGAGAGCAGTACTTC.

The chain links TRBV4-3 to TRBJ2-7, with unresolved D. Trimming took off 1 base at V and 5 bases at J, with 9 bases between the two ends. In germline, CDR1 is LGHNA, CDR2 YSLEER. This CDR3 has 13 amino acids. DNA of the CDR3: TGCGCCAGCAGCCAAGTTTCTGGGAACGAGCAGTACTTC. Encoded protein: CASSQVSGNEQYF.

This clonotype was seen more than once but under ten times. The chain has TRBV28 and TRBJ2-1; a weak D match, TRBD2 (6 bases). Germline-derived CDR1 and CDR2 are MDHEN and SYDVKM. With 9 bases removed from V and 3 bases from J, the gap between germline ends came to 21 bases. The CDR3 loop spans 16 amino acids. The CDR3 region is CASFRKRAPIYNEQFF. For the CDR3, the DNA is TGTGCCAGTTTTCGTAAGCGGGCCCCAATCTACAATGAGCAGTTCTTC. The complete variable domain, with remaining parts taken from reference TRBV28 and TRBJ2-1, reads DVKVTQSSRYLVKRTGEKVFLECVQDMDHENMFWYRQDPGLGLRLIYFSYDVKMKEKGDIPEGYSVSREKKERFSLILESASTNQTSMYLCASFRKRAPIYNEQFFGPGTRLTVL.

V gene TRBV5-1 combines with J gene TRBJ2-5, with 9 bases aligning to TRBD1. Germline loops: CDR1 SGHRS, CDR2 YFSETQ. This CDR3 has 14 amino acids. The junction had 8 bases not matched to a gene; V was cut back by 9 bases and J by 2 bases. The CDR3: CATRGGTGQETQYF. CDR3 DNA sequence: TGCGCCACCAGAGGGGGGACAGGGCAAGAGACCCAGTACTTC.

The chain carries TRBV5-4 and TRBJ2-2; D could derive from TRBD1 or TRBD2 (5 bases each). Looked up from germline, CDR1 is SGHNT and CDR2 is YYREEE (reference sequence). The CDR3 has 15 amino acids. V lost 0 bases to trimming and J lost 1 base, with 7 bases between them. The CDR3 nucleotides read TGTGCCAGCAGCTTGGGGGACCAGAACACCGGGGAGCTGTTTTTT. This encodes CASSLGDQNTGELFF.

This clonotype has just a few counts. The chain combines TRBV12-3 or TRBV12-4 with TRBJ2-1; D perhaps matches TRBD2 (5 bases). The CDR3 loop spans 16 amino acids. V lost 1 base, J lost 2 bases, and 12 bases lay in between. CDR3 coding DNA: TGTGCCAGCAGTTTAGTAACTAGTGCAGCCTACAATGAGCAGTTCTTC. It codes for CASSLVTSAAYNEQFF.

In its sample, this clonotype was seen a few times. The CDR3 DNA follows: TGTGCCAGCAGTTTAAACCTCCCGGCCAGGACGTATGGCTACACCTTC. Encoded protein: CASSLNLPARTYGYTF. The chain links TRBV12-3 or TRBV12-4 to TRBJ1-2; no definite D call. The CDR3 totals 16 residues. V was trimmed by 2 bases and J by 5 bases, leaving 18 bases between them.

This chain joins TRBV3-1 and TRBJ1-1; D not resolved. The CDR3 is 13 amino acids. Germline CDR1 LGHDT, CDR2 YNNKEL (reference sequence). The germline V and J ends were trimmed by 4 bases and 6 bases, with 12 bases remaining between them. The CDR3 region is CASSPSRVAEAFF. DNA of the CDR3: TGTGCCAGCAGCCCCTCCAGAGTGGCTGAAGCTTTCTTT.

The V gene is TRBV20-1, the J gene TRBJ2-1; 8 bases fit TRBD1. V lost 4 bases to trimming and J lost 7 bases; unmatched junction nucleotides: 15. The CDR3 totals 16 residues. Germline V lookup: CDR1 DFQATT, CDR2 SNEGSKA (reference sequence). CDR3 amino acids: CSATPVQGAKGNEQFF. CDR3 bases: TGCAGTGCTACTCCCGTCCAGGGGGCGAAGGGTAATGAGCAGTTCTTC.

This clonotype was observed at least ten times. The CDR3 coding sequence is TGCAGCGTTGAGGGGCCTGTGGACACCATATATTTT. As protein: CSVEGPVDTIYF. The rearrangement uses TRBV29-1 and TRBJ1-3; D possibly corresponds to TRBD1 (5 bases). Trimming removed 3 bases from V and 8 bases from J, with 11 bases in between. This CDR3 is 12 amino acids long. CDR1 SQVTM and CDR2 ANQGSEA come from the germline V gene.

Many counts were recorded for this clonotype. As DNA, the CDR3 is TGTGCCAGCAGCTCGACAGGGCTGAACACTGAAGCTTTCTTT. Translated, it gives CASSSTGLNTEAFF. The chain links TRBV12-3 or TRBV12-4 to TRBJ1-1, with 7 bases fitting TRBD1. The CDR3 length is 14 residues. J was trimmed by 0 bases and V by 6 bases; bases with no gene match: 4.

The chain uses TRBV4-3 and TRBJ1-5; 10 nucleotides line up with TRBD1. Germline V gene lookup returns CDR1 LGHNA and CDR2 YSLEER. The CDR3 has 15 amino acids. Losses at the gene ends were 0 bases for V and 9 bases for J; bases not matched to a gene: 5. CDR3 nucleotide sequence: TGCGCCAGCAGCCAAGAAGGGACAGGGGTATGGCCCCAGCATTTT. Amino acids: CASSQEGTGVWPQHF.

This CDR3 is CASSLGSGEGETQYF. The CDR3 bases are TGCGCCAGCAGCTTAGGTTCCGGGGAGGGAGAGACCCAGTACTTC. V usage is TRBV5-1 and J usage is TRBJ2-5, with TRBD2 matching 7 bases. Germline V gives CDR1 SGHRS, CDR2 YFSETQ. The CDR3 runs to 15 residues. V was pared by 2 bases and J by 4 bases, with 8 bases of the junction left unmatched.

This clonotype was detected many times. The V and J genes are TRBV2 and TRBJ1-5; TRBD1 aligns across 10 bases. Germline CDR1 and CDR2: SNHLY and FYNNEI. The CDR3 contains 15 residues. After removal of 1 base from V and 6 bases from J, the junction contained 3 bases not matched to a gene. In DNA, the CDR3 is TGTGCCAGCAGTGAAGGGACAGGGGGAAGTCAGCCCCAGCATTTT. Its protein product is CASSEGTGGSQPQHF.

DNA of the CDR3: TGCAGTGCTAGAGATTTTAGTCGGGGACGGTCTGGGGCCAACGTCCTGACTTTC. This gives the protein CSARDFSRGRSGANVLTF. This chain connects TRBV20-1 to TRBJ2-6, with D tentatively TRBD1 or TRBD2 (5 bases each). This CDR3 is 18 amino acids long. CDR1 and CDR2 from the germline V gene are DFQATT and SNEGSKA (reference sequence). V lost 0 bases, J lost 1 base, and 16 bases lay in between.

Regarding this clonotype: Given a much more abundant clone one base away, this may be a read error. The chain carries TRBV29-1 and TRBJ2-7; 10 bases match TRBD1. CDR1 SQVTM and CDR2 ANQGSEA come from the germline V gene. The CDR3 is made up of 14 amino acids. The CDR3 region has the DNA TGCATCGTTGACCCCCGGGGACAGGGGACCGAGCAGTACTTC. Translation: CIVDPRGQGTEQYF.

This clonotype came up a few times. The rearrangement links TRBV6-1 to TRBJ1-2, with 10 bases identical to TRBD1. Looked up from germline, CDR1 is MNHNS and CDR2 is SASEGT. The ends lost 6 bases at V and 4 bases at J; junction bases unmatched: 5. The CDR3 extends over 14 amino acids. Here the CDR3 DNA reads TGTGCCAGCAGAAGGGACAGGGGATCCTATGGCTACACCTTC. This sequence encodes CASRRDRGSYGYTF.

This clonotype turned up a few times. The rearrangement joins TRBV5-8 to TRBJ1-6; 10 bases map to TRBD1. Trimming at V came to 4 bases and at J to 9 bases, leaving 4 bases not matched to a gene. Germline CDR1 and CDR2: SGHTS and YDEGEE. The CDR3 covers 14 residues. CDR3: CASSPGTGVSPLHF. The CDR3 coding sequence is TGTGCCAGCAGCCCAGGGACAGGGGTTTCACCCCTCCACTTT. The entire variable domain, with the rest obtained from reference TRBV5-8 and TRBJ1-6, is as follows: EAGVTQSPTHLIKTRGQQATLRCSPISGHTSVYWYQQALGLGLQFLLWYDEGEERNRGNFPPRFSGRQFPNYSSELNVNALELEDSALYLCASSPGTGVSPLHFGNGTRLTVT.

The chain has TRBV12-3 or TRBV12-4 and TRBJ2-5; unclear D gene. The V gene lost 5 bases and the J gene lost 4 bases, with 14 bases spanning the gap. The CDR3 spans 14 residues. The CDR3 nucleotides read TGTGCCAGCAGTCCCCGGACCCCTGGAGAGACCCAGTACTTC. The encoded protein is CASSPRTPGETQYF.

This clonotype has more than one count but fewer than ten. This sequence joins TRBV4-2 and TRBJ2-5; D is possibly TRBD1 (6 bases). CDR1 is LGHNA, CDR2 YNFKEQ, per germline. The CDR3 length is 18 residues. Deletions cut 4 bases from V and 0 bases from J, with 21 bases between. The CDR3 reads CASSRYSGTKEYQETQYF. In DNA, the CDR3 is TGTGCCAGCAGCCGATATTCCGGGACAAAGGAGTACCAAGAGACCCAGTACTTC.

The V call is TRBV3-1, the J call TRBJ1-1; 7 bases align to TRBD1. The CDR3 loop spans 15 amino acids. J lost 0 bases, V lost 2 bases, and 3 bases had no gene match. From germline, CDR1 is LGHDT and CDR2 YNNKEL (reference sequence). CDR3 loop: CASSQTGTVNTEAFF. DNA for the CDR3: TGTGCCAGCAGCCAAACGGGGACAGTGAACACTGAAGCTTTCTTT.

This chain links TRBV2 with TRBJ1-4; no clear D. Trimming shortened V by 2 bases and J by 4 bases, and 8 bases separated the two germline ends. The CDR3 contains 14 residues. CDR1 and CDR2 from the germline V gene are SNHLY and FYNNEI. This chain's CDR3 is CASSERVLNEKLFF. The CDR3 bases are TGTGCCAGCAGTGAACGGGTGCTTAATGAAAAACTGTTTTTT.

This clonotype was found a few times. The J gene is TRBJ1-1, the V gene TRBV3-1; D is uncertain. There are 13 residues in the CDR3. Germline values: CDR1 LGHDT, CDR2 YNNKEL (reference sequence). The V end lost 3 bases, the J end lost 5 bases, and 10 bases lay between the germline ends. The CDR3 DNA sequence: TGTGCCAGCAGCCAGGGAATGCGGACTGAAGCTTTCTTT. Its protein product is CASSQGMRTEAFF. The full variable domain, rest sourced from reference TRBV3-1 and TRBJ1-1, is DTAVSQTPKYLVTQMGNDKSIKCEQNLGHDTMYWYKQDSKKFLKIMFSYNNKELIINETVPNRFSPKSPDKAHLNLHINSLELGDSAVYFCASSQGMRTEAFFGQGTRLTVV.

The CDR3 spells CASTPTDRNYEQYF. DNA for the CDR3: TGTGCCAGCACCCCTACCGACAGGAACTACGAGCAGTACTTC. The rearrangement uses TRBV2 and TRBJ2-7; possibly TRBD1 for D (6 bases). The CDR3 length is 14 residues. Germline-derived CDR1 and CDR2 are SNHLY and FYNNEI. The V end lost 7 bases, the J end lost 3 bases, and 16 bases lay between the germline ends.

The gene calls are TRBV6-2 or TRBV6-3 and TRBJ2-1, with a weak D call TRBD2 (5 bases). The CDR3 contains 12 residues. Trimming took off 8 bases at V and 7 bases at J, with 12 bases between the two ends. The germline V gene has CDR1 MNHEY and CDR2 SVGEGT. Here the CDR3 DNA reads TGTGCCAGCGGAGGCAGCCGAAATGAGCAGTTCTTC. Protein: CASGGSRNEQFF.

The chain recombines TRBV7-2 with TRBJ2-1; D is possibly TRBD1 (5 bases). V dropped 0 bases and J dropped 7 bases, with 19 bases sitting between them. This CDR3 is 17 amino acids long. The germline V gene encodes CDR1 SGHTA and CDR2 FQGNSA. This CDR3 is CASSLARSGRLGNEQFF. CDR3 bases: TGTGCCAGCAGCTTAGCTCGGTCAGGGCGCCTGGGTAATGAGCAGTTCTTC.